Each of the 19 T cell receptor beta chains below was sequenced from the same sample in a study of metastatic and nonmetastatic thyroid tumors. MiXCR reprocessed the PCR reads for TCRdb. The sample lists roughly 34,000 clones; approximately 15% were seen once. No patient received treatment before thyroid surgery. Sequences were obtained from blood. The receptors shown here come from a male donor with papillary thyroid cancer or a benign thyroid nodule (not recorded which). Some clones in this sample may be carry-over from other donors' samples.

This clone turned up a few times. The CDR3 DNA reads as TGTGCCACCAGCAGGGAACAGGGGGCGCTCACCGGGGAGCTGTTTTTT. Translated: CATSREQGALTGELFF. The rearrangement joins TRBV15 to TRBJ2-2, with 9 bases identical to TRBD1. There are 16 residues in the CDR3. Germline lookup yields CDR1 LNHNV and CDR2 YYDKDF (reference sequence). Losses at the gene ends were 3 bases for V and 4 bases for J; bases not matched to a gene: 6.

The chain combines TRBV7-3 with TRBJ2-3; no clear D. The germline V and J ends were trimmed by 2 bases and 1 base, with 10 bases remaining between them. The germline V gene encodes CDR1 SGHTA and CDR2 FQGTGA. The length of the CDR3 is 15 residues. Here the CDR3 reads CASSLFHLGTDTQYF. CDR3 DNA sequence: TGTGCCAGCAGCTTATTCCACCTGGGCACAGATACGCAGTATTTT.

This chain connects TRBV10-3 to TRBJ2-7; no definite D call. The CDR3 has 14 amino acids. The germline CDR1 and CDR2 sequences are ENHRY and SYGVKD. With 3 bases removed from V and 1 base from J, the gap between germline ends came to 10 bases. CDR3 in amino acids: CAISDTFNSYEQYF. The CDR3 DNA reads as TGTGCCATCAGTGATACTTTTAATTCCTACGAGCAGTACTTC.

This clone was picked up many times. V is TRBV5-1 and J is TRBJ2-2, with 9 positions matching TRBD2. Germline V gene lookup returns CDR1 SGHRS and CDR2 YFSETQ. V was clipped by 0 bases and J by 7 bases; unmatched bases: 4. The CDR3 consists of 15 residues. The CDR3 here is CASSLVREGHGELFF. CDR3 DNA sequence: TGCGCCAGCAGCTTGGTGCGGGAGGGCCACGGGGAGCTGTTTTTT.

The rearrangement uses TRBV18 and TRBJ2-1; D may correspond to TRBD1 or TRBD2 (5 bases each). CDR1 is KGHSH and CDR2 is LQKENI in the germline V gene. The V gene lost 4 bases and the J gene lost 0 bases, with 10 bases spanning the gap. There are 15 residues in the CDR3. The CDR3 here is CASSRPGSSYNEQFF. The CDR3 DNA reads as TGTGCCAGCTCACGACCAGGGAGCTCCTACAATGAGCAGTTCTTC. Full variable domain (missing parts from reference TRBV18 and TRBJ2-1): NAGVMQNPRHLVRRRGQEARLRCSPMKGHSHVYWYRQLPEEGLKFMVYLQKENIIDESGMPKERFSAEFPKEGPSILRIQQVVRGDSAAYFCASSRPGSSYNEQFFGPGTRLTVL.

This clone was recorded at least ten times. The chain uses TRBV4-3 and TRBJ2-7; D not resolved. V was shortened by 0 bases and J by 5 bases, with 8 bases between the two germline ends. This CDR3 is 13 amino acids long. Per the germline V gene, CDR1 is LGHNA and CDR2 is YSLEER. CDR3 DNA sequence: TGCGCCAGCAGCCAAGATCGAGCCAACGAGCAGTACTTC. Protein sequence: CASSQDRANEQYF.

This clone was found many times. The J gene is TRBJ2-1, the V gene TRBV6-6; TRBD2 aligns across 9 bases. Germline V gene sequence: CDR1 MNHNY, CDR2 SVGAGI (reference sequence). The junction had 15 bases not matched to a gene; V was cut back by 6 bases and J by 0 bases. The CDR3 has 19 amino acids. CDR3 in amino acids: CASRSLRAGGPSSYNEQFF. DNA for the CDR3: TGTGCCAGCAGGTCCTTGAGAGCGGGAGGCCCCAGCTCCTACAATGAGCAGTTCTTC.

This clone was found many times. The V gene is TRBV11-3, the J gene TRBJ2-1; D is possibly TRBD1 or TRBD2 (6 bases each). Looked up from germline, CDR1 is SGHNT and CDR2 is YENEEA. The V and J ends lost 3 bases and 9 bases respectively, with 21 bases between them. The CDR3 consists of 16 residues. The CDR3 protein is CASSFRPKGGFSEQFF. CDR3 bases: TGTGCCAGCAGCTTTCGACCGAAGGGGGGCTTTAGTGAGCAGTTCTTC.

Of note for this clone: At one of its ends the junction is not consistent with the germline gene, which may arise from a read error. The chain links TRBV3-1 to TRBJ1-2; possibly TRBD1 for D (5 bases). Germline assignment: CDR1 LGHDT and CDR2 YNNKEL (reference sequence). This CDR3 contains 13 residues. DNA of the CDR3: TGTGCCCGCAGCCAGGGAGGGGTGATAGGCTACACCTTC. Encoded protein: CARSQGGVIGYTF.

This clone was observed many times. The CDR3 sequence: CASSPKAGGSYEQYF. CDR3 nucleotide sequence: TGTGCCAGCAGCCCAAAAGCGGGAGGATCCTACGAGCAGTACTTC. This chain joins TRBV7-8 and TRBJ2-7; 9 nucleotides agree with TRBD2. The CDR3 has 15 amino acids. After removal of 5 bases from V and 1 base from J, the junction contained 6 bases not matched to a gene. Germline V gene data show CDR1 as SGHVS and CDR2 as FQNEAQ. The entire variable domain, with the rest obtained from reference TRBV7-8 and TRBJ2-7, is as follows: GAGVSQSPRYKVAKRGQDVALRCDPISGHVSLFWYQQALGQGPEFLTYFQNEAQLDKSGLPSDRFFAERPEGSVSTLKIQRTQQEDSAVYLCASSPKAGGSYEQYFGPGTRLTVT.

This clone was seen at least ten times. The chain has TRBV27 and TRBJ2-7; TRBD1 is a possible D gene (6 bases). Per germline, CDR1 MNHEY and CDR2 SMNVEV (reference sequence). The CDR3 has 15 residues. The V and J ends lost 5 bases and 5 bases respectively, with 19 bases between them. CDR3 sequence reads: CASSPINRAGDEQYF. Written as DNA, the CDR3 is TGTGCCAGCAGTCCAATTAACAGGGCAGGGGACGAGCAGTACTTC.

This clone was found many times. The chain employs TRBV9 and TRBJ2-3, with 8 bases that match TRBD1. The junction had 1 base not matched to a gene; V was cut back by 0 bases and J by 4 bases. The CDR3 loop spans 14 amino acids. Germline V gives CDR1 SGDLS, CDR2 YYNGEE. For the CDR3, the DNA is TGTGCCAGCAGCGTAGAACAGGGGGCAGATACGCAGTATTTT. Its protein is CASSVEQGADTQYF.

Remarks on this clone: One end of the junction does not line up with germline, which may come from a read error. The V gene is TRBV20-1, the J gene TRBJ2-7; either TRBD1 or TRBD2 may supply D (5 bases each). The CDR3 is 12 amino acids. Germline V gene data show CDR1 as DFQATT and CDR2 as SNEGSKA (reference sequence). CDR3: CSPRGAGDSSFF. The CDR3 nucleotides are TGCAGTCCTAGAGGGGCCGGTGACAGTTCTTTCTTC.

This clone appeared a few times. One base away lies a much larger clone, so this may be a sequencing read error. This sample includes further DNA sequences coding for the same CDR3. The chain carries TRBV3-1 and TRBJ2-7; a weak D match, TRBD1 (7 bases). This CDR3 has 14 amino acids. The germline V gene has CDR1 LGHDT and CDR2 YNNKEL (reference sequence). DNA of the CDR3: TGTGCCAGCAGAGGGGGGACAGTCTCCTACGAACAGTACTTC. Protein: CASRGGTVSYEQYF.

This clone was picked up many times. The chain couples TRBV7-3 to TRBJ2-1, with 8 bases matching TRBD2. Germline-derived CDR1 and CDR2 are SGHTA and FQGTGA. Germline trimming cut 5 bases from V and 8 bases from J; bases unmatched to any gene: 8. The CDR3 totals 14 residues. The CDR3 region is CASSTSGDGDEQFF. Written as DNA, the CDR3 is TGTGCCAGCAGCACTAGCGGAGATGGTGATGAGCAGTTCTTC.

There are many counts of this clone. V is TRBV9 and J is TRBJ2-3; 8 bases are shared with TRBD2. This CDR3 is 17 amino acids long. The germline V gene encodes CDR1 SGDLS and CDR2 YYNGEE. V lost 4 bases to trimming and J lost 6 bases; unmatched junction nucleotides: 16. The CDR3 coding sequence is TGTGCCAGCAGCCCCTACGGGGGTAGCGGGACGCTTGATACGCAGTATTTT. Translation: CASSPYGGSGTLDTQYF.

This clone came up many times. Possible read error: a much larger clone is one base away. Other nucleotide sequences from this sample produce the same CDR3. The CDR3 region has the DNA TGTGCCAGCAGTTACTCAAGCCGGGGAGCTAGGGGCACTGAAGCTTTCTTT. Amino acid sequence: CASSYSSRGARGTEAFF. The J gene is TRBJ1-1, the V gene TRBV6-6; D may be TRBD1 (5 bases). The CDR3 extends over 17 amino acids. Trimming pared 0 bases from V and 4 bases from J, leaving 18 bases between. CDR1 and CDR2 from the germline V gene are MNHNY and SVGAGI (reference sequence).

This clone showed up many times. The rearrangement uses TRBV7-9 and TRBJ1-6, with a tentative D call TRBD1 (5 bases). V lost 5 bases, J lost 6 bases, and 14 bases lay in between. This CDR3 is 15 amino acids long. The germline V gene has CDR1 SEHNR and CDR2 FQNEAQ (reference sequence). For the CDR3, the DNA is TGTGCCAGCAGCGTTTCAAGCCAGGGTAATTCACCCCTCCACTTT. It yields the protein CASSVSSQGNSPLHF. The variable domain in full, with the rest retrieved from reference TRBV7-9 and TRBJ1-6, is DTGVSQNPRHKITKRGQNVTFRCDPISEHNRLYWYRQTLGQGPEFLTYFQNEAQLEKSRLLSDRFSAERPKGSFSTLEIQRTEQGDSAMYLCASSVSSQGNSPLHFGNGTRLTVT.

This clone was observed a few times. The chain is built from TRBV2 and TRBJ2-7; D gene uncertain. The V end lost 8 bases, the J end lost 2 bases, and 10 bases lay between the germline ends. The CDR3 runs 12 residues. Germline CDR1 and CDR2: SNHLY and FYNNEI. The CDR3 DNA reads TGTGCCAGCTTTGAGGCGGCCTACGAGCAGTACTTC. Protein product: CASFEAAYEQYF.